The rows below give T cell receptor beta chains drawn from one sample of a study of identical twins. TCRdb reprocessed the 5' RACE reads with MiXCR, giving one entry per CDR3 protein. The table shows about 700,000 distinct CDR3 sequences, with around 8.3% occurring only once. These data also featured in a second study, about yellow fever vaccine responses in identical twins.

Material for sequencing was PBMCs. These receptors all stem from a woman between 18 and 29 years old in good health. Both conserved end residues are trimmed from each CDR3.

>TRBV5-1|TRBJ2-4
ASSLVAGALAKNIQY
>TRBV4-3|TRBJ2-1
ASSHDYGSLSEQF
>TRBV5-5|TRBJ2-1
ASSLFAEQF
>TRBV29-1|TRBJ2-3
SVKLGDGTDTQY
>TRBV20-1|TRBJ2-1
SATSGGFNEQF
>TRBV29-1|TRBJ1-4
SVEVDRLKKLF
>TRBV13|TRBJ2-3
ASSFSASKTDTQY
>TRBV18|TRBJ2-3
ASSPIITDTQY
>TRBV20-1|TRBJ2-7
SARSNRGSATYEQY
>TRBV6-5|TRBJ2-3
ASSYPTGTSGADTQY
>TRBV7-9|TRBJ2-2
ASSSTSNTGELF
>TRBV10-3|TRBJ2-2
AISEGQGLTGELF
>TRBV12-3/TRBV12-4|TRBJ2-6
ASSADENSGANVLT
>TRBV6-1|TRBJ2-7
ASTGRSSYEQY
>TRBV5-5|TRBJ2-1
ASSESGTNYNEQF
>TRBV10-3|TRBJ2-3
AISNSRLAGAQRGDTQY
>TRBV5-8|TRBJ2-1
ASSLELVWSNEQF
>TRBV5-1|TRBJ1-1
ASSSATGTEAF
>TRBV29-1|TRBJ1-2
SVVGRGTYGYT
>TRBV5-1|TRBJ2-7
ASSASGGSEQY
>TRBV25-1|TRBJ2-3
ASSGHRGFGTDTQY
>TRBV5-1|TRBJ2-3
ASSVRGRADTQY
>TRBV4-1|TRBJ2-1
ASSQVQGYNEQF
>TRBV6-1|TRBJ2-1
ASSPAGGGFTYNEQF
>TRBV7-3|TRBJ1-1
ASSDGTWGTEAF
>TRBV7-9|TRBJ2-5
ASSSIAGPSPGTQY
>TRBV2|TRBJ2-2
ASSEVTQGASGTGELF
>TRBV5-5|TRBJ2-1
ASSSQGVVNEQF
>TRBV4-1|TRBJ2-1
ASSQGLAGGSNYNEQF
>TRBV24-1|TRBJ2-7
ATLREGEHFGEQY
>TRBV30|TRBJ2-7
ACKLASGFEQY
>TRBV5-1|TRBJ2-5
ASSLESSGGQETQH
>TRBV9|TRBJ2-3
ASSVGVGTDTDTQY
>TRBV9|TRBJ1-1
ASSVGEGATEAF
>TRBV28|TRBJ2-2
ASRTTGAVTTRTGELF
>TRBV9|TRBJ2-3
ASSPWWGREFADTQY